This T cell receptor beta chain was captured by sequencing in a study of blood T cell repertoires in COVID-19. Study overall: COVID-19 samples, acute and convalescent, were from the United States, Italy and Spain.

Per the original data handling: Using reference gene primer amplification, nucleated cell counts were estimated. The method was immunoSEQ multiplex PCR; TCRdb's version includes in-frame clones alone and lacks a portion of them. D and trimming come from the DNA, and the V and J calls and clone size come from that table. The sample lists 80,000 to 100,000 clones, more than 65% seen once, with roughly 4.4% in the top ten. The CDR3 consists of 17 residues. Unmatched junction bases numbered 12, after V lost 1 base and J lost 4 bases. Germline V gene data show CDR1 as SEHNR and CDR2 as FQNEAQ (reference sequence). This clone was seen once.

This receptor was identified in a man between 60 and 75 years old with acute or convalescent COVID-19. This chain joins TRBV7-9 and TRBJ1-2; 7 bases fit TRBD1. The specimen was peripheral blood. The CDR3 coding sequence is TGTGCCAGCAGCTTAGTTGACGCGGGGACAGAAGCCTATGGCTACACCTTC. This gives the protein CASSLVDAGTEAYGYTF.